A selection of T cell receptor beta chains follows, all from one sample in a study of spatial heterogeneity in lung cancer. TCRdb processed the 5' RACE reads anew with MiXCR; each CDR3 protein has one entry. The sample records more than 75,000 distinct CDR3 sequences, around 19% being singletons. This sample comprised PBMCs, obtained at follow-up. Receptors originate from a male donor with early-stage non-small cell lung cancer. Each CDR3 is given without its conserved first and last residue.

j_gene	v_gene	len	CDR3aa
TRBJ2-5	TRBV19	11	ASNSGGAETQY
TRBJ1-4	TRBV7-2	11	ASSPGLYEKLF
TRBJ2-3	TRBV7-6	14	ASSPLAGGYTDTQY
TRBJ1-2	TRBV7-2	13	ASSTTRGGGYGYT
TRBJ1-1	TRBV2	14	ASRGGTGGYEAEAF
TRBJ2-7	TRBV11-1	11	ASSLGTNNEQY
TRBJ1-6	TRBV4-1	17	ASSQDLAGVMSYNSPLH
TRBJ2-4	TRBV29-1	12	SVVEGSAKNIQY
TRBJ1-6	TRBV12-3/TRBV12-4	14	ASSFEGADYNSPLH
TRBJ2-1	TRBV4-1	11	ASSQVERGRQF
TRBJ2-1	TRBV9	13	ASSVGQGVYNEQF
TRBJ2-3	TRBV6-5	12	ASSEAGSTDTQY
TRBJ1-1	TRBV20-1	11	SARGQGETEAF
TRBJ1-4	TRBV2	13	ASSDNEGTNEKLF
TRBJ2-2	TRBV18	12	ASSPTQNTGELF
TRBJ2-5	TRBV6-5	12	ASSPTRDRPAQY
TRBJ1-1	TRBV24-1	13	ATSDSRGLDTEAF
TRBJ2-5	TRBV29-1	10	SAGTMRETQY
TRBJ2-3	TRBV10-3	13	AISDLDYFTDTQY
TRBJ1-4	TRBV4-1	15	ASSQDRISSTNEKLF
TRBJ2-1	TRBV10-2	12	ASEPFGVVNEQF
TRBJ1-1	TRBV7-9	10	ASSLEVAEAF
TRBJ2-1	TRBV5-4	12	ASSPGRRGNEQF
TRBJ1-2	TRBV6-2/TRBV6-3	10	ATQRGNYGYT
TRBJ1-1	TRBV9	10	ASSVDNQEAF
TRBJ1-1	TRBV15	13	ATSRDTTLNTEAF
TRBJ2-5	TRBV4-2	12	ASSQDGNQETQY
TRBJ2-1	TRBV5-6	14	ASSLYRDRVTNEQF
TRBJ2-4	TRBV19	11	ASSKDRGDIQY
TRBJ2-6	TRBV29-1	11	SVRVAGANVLT
TRBJ2-6	TRBV5-4	15	ASSLPAGGSGANVLT
TRBJ1-1	TRBV7-9	10	ASSLADRDAF
TRBJ2-4	TRBV7-9	11	ASSPPAKNIQY
TRBJ1-5	TRBV20-1	11	SASGTANQPQH
TRBJ2-3	TRBV3-1	11	ASRGRGTDTQY
TRBJ2-7	TRBV4-1	13	ASSPGSGWTGEQY
TRBJ2-5	TRBV18	14	ASSPLLSQGVETQY
TRBJ2-5	TRBV7-2	13	ASSLLGGSKETQY
TRBJ2-3	TRBV12-3/TRBV12-4	15	ASSAGTSGLSTDTQY
TRBJ2-1	TRBV7-2	12	ASSLTGAGNEQF
TRBJ1-5	TRBV20-1	12	SARARTSNQPQH
TRBJ2-1	TRBV5-1	11	ASSSGRYNDQF
TRBJ1-3	TRBV7-8	15	ASSMTGAFSSGNTIY
TRBJ1-5	TRBV6-5	11	ASSLTSNQPQH
TRBJ2-7	TRBV5-1	13	ASSHGTVDVYEQY
TRBJ2-5	TRBV20-1	10	SARWSSPTQY
TRBJ2-5	TRBV20-1	13	SAPSAGGTGETQY
TRBJ2-1	TRBV20-1	14	SARDFRMTGGNEQF
TRBJ2-3	TRBV7-2	12	ASSFTRSTDTQY